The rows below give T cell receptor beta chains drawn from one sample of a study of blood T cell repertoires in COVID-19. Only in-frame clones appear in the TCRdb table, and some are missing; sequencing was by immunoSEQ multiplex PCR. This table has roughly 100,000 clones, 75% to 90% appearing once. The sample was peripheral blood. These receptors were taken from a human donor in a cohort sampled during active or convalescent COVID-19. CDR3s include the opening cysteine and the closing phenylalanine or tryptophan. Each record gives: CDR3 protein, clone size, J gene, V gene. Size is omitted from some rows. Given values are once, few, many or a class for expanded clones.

cdr3_aa: CASRGQGWVGYTF
clone_size: -
j_call: TRBJ1-2
v_call: TRBV2

cdr3_aa: CASSVEQGHYGYTF
clone_size: -
j_call: TRBJ1-2
v_call: TRBV9

cdr3_aa: CATSRTGFPEAFF
clone_size: -
j_call: TRBJ1-1
v_call: TRBV24-1

cdr3_aa: CASRPPGDGQPQHF
clone_size: -
j_call: TRBJ1-5
v_call: TRBV25-1

cdr3_aa: CASSSNFGGNYGYTF
clone_size: -
j_call: TRBJ1-2
v_call: TRBV7-9

cdr3_aa: CATSDVTGNNQPQHF
clone_size: -
j_call: TRBJ1-5
v_call: TRBV24-1

cdr3_aa: CASSAGTVGQPQHF
clone_size: -
j_call: TRBJ1-5
v_call: TRBV9

cdr3_aa: CASSTRDRLFTEAFF
clone_size: -
j_call: TRBJ1-1
v_call: TRBV11-2

cdr3_aa: CATSPQAGGGHEQFF
clone_size: -
j_call: TRBJ2-1
v_call: TRBV24-1

cdr3_aa: CASAPVQVRGSPLHF
clone_size: -
j_call: TRBJ1-6
v_call: TRBV12-5

cdr3_aa: CASSSRTGPYEQYF
clone_size: -
j_call: TRBJ2-7
v_call: TRBV7-2

cdr3_aa: CASSSLRQGYEQYF
clone_size: once
j_call: TRBJ2-7
v_call: TRBV6-6

cdr3_aa: CASSLDAGSYNSPLHF
clone_size: -
j_call: TRBJ1-6
v_call: TRBV7-2

cdr3_aa: CASRARDGREGGYTF
clone_size: -
j_call: TRBJ1-2
v_call: TRBV6-5

cdr3_aa: CASIPTSSGSYEQYF
clone_size: -
j_call: TRBJ2-7
v_call: TRBV28

cdr3_aa: CATSRGTPSEQYF
clone_size: once
j_call: TRBJ2-7
v_call: TRBV15

cdr3_aa: CASSLSGGNTEAFF
clone_size: -
j_call: TRBJ1-1
v_call: TRBV7-6

cdr3_aa: CASSGRGDRGEAFF
clone_size: -
j_call: TRBJ1-1
v_call: TRBV5-1

cdr3_aa: CASSRRGSSTDTQYF
clone_size: -
j_call: TRBJ2-3
v_call: TRBV6-5

cdr3_aa: CASSQAGGPMNTEAFF
clone_size: -
j_call: TRBJ1-1
v_call: TRBV4-2

cdr3_aa: CASSLPGHPFSYEQYF
clone_size: -
j_call: TRBJ2-7
v_call: TRBV27

cdr3_aa: CASSLGDRSSYEQYF
clone_size: -
j_call: TRBJ2-7
v_call: TRBV5-6

cdr3_aa: CASSVDLATNEKLFF
clone_size: few
j_call: TRBJ1-4
v_call: TRBV9

cdr3_aa: CASSKDRGENTEAFF
clone_size: -
j_call: TRBJ1-1
v_call: TRBV11-3

cdr3_aa: CASSPPGGGGGSNEQFF
clone_size: -
j_call: TRBJ2-1
v_call: TRBV18

cdr3_aa: CASSVTGTANTEAFF
clone_size: -
j_call: TRBJ1-1
v_call: TRBV9

cdr3_aa: CASSPTQGRDYEQYF
clone_size: -
j_call: TRBJ2-7
v_call: TRBV18

cdr3_aa: CATSRAGQAGANVLTF
clone_size: -
j_call: TRBJ2-6
v_call: TRBV15

cdr3_aa: CASSFPTGPRGEAFF
clone_size: few
j_call: TRBJ1-1
v_call: TRBV7-2

cdr3_aa: CASSLYMDTGELFF
clone_size: -
j_call: TRBJ2-2
v_call: TRBV5-1

cdr3_aa: CASSVTPEGNYGYTF
clone_size: -
j_call: TRBJ1-2
v_call: TRBV9

cdr3_aa: CATADRDNQPQHF
clone_size: -
j_call: TRBJ1-5
v_call: TRBV12-3/TRBV12-4

cdr3_aa: CASSRTGTNSYEQYF
clone_size: -
j_call: TRBJ2-7
v_call: TRBV7-9

cdr3_aa: CASSVRGWEKLFF
clone_size: -
j_call: TRBJ1-4
v_call: TRBV25-1

cdr3_aa: CASSPPNPTVYEQYF
clone_size: -
j_call: TRBJ2-7
v_call: TRBV11-3

cdr3_aa: CASSRYQGGAGELFF
clone_size: -
j_call: TRBJ2-2
v_call: TRBV27

cdr3_aa: CASSLQGTPNTEAFF
clone_size: -
j_call: TRBJ1-1
v_call: TRBV7-3

cdr3_aa: CASSAGLAGDEQFF
clone_size: -
j_call: TRBJ2-1
v_call: TRBV2

cdr3_aa: CASSLTNTEAFF
clone_size: -
j_call: TRBJ1-1
v_call: TRBV5-4

cdr3_aa: CASSPGLAGGTSTDTQYF
clone_size: few
j_call: TRBJ2-3
v_call: TRBV4-2

cdr3_aa: CASTADTEAFF
clone_size: -
j_call: TRBJ1-1
v_call: TRBV12-3/TRBV12-4

cdr3_aa: CASSLAGPTDTQYF
clone_size: -
j_call: TRBJ2-3
v_call: TRBV6-5

cdr3_aa: CASSPTGYSNQPQHF
clone_size: few
j_call: TRBJ1-5
v_call: TRBV6-2/TRBV6-3

cdr3_aa: CASSASGELHQPQHF
clone_size: -
j_call: TRBJ1-5
v_call: TRBV4-2

cdr3_aa: CATSDLVRANTGELFF
clone_size: -
j_call: TRBJ2-2
v_call: TRBV24-1

cdr3_aa: CATQAISGNTIYF
clone_size: -
j_call: TRBJ1-3
v_call: TRBV12-3/TRBV12-4

cdr3_aa: CASLGQGWGNTIYF
clone_size: -
j_call: TRBJ1-3
v_call: TRBV28

cdr3_aa: CATATGIGELFF
clone_size: few
j_call: TRBJ2-2
v_call: TRBV24-1

cdr3_aa: CASPNNLNTEAFF
clone_size: -
j_call: TRBJ1-1
v_call: TRBV19

cdr3_aa: CASSLRPFTGVYEQYF
clone_size: -
j_call: TRBJ2-7
v_call: TRBV11-2